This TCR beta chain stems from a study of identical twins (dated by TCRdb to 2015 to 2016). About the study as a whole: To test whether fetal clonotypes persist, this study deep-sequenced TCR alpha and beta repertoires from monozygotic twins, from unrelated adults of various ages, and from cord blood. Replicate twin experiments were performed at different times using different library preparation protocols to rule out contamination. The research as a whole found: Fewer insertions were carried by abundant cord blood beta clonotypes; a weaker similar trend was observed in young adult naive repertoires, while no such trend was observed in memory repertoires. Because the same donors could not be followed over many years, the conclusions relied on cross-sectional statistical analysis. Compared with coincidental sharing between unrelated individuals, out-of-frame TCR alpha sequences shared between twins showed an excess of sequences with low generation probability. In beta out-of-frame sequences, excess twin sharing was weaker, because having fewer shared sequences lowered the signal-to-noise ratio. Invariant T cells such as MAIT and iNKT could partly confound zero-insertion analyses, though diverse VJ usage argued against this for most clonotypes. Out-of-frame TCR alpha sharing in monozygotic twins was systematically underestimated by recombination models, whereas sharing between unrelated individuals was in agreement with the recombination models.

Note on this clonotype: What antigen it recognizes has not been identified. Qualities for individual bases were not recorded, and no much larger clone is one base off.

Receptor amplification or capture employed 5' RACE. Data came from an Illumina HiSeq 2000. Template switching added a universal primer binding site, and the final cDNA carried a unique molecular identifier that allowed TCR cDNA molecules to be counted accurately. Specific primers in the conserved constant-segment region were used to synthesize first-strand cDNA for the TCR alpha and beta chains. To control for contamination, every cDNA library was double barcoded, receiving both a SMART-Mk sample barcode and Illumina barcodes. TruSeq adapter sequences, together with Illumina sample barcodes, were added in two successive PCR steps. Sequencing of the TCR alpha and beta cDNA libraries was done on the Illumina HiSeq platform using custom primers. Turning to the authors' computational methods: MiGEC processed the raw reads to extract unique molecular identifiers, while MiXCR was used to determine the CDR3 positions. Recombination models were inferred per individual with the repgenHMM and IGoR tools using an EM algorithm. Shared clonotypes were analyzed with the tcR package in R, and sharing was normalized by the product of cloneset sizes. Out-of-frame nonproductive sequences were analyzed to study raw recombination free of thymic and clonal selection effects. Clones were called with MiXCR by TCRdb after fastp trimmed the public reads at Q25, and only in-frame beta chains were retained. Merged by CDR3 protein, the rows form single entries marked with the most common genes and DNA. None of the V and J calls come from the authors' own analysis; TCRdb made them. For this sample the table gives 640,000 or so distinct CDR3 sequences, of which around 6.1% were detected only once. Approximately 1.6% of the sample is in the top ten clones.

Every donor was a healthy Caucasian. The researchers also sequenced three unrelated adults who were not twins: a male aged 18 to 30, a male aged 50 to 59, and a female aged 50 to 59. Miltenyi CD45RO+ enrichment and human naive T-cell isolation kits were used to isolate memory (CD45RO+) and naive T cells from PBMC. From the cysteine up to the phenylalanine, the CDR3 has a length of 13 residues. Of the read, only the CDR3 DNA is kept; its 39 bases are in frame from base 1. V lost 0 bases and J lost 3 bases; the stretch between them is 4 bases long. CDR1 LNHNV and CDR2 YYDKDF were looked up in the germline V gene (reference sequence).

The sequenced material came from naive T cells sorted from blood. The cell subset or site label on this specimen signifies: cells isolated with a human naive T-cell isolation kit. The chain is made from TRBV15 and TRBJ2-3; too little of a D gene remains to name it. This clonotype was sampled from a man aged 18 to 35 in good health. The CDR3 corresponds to CATSRETTDTQYF. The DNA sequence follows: TGTGCCACCAGCAGAGAAACTACAGATACGCAGTATTTT.